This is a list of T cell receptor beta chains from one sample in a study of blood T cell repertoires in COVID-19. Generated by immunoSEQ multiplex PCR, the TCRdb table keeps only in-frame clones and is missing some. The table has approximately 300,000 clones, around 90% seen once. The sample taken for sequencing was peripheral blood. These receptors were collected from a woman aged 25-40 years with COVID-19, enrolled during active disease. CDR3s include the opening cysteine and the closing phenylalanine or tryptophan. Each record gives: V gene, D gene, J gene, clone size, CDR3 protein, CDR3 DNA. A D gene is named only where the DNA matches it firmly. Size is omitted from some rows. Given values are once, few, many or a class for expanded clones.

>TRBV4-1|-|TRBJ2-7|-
CASSQYRDTEGEQYF
TGCGCCAGCAGCCAGTACCGGGACACCGAAGGGGAGCAGTACTTC
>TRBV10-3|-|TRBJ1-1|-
CAIKAGPTEAFF
TGTGCCATCAAGGCGGGGCCCACTGAAGCTTTCTTT
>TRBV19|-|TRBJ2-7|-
CASSISLSGPYEQYF
TGTGCCAGTAGTATAAGTCTTAGCGGACCGTACGAGCAGTACTTC
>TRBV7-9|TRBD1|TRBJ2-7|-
CASSIIRDRVAYKQYF
TGTGCCAGCAGCATTATCCGGGACAGGGTGGCCTACAAGCAGTACTTC
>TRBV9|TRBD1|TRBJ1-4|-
CASSLGQPTNEKLFF
TGTGCCAGCAGCTTGGGACAGCCAACTAATGAAAAACTGTTTTTT
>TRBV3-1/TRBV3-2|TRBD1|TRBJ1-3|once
CASSQVMGQGYTIYF
TGTGCCAGCAGCCAAGTGATGGGACAGGGTTACACCATATATTTT
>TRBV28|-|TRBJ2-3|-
CASSLGTPTDTQYF
TGTGCCAGCAGTTTAGGGACTCCTACAGATACGCAGTATTTT
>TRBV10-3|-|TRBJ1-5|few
CAISEAGGENQPQHF
TGTGCCATCAGTGAGGCGGGGGGCGAGAATCAGCCCCAGCATTTT
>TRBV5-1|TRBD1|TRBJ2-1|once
CASRQPGQGANEQFF
TGCGCCAGCCGTCAACCGGGACAGGGTGCGAATGAGCAGTTCTTC
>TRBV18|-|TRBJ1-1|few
CASSAGPVNTEAFF
TGTGCCAGCTCAGCGGGGCCCGTGAACACTGAAGCTTTCTTT
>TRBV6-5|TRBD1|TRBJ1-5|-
CASSRQGDQPQHF
TGTGCCAGCAGCCGACAGGGGGATCAGCCCCAGCATTTT
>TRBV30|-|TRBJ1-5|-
CAWSLASNQPQHF
TGTGCCTGGAGCTTGGCAAGCAATCAGCCCCAGCATTTT
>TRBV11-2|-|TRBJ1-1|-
CASSFTAEAFF
TGTGCCAGCAGCTTTACGGCTGAAGCTTTCTTT
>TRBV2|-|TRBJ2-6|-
CASSEPLDSSGANVLTF
TGTGCCAGCAGTGAACCATTGGACAGCTCTGGGGCCAACGTCCTGACTTTC
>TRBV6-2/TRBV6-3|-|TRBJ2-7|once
CASSYRETYEQYF
TGTGCCAGCAGTTACCGGGAGACCTACGAGCAGTACTTC
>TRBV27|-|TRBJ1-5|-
CASRLAGSNQPQHF
TGTGCCAGCCGATTGGCGGGGAGCAATCAGCCCCAGCATTTT
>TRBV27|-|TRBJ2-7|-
CASKPETGYYEQYF
TGTGCCTCAAAACCGGAAACAGGGTACTACGAGCAGTACTTC